This TCR beta chain originates from a study of cytotoxic CD8 clonotypes in ibrutinib-treated CLL. Deletions cut 3 bases from V and 0 bases from J, with 10 bases between. The CDR3 sequence is 15 residues long. Germline V gene data show CDR1 as MDHEN and CDR2 as SYDVKM. Assay used: immunoSEQ multiplex PCR; TCRdb lists only in-frame clones, some missing. The repertoire has about 85,000 clones, 75% to 85% of them found once; the top ten carry about 4.8%. The starting material was PBMCs, obtained after 12 months of ibrutinib treatment. The receptor was isolated from a human donor with chronic lymphocytic leukemia. V is TRBV28 and J is TRBJ2-3, with TRBD2 as a possible D gene (7 bases). The DNA of the CDR3 is TGTGCCAGCAGTTTCGGGGGGCCGAGCACAGATACGCAGTATTTT. Translation gives CASSFGGPSTDTQYF. Drawing the rest from reference TRBV28 and TRBJ2-3, the complete variable domain is DVKVTQSSRYLVKRTGEKVFLECVQDMDHENMFWYRQDPGLGLRLIYFSYDVKMKEKGDIPEGYSVSREKKERFSLILESASTNQTSMYLCASSFGGPSTDTQYFGPGTRLTVL.